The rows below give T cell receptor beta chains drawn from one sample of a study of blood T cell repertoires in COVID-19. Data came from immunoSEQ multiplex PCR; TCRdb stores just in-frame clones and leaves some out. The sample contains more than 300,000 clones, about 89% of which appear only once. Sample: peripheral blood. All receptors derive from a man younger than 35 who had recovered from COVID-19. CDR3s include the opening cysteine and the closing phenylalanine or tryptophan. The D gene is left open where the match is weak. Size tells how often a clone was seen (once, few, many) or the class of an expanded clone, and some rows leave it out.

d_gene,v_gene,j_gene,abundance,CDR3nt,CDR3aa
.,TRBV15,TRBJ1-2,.,TGTGCCACCAGCAGAGCCAGGGCAGACTATGGCTACACCTTC,CATSRARADYGYTF
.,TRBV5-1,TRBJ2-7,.,TGCGCCAGCAGCTTGAATGGGGCTCCCGAGCAGTACTTC,CASSLNGAPEQYF
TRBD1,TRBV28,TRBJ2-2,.,TGTGCCAGCAGTTTAATAGGGGGCGACACCGGGGAGCTGTTTTTT,CASSLIGGDTGELFF
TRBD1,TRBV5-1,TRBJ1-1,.,TGCGCCAGCAGCTTGGGAACAGGGGTTGGGGACACTGAAGCTTTCTTT,CASSLGTGVGDTEAFF
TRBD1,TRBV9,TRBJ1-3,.,TGTGCCAGCAGCGCCTCGACAGGGACTGGAAACACCATATATTTT,CASSASTGTGNTIYF
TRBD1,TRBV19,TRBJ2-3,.,TGTGCCAGTAGTCCCGGGACAGGTTATTCAGATACGCAGTATTTT,CASSPGTGYSDTQYF
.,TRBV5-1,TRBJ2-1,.,TGCGCCAGCGAACTGGGACTCCAATTAGGCTCCTACAATGAGCAGTTCTTC,CASELGLQLGSYNEQFF
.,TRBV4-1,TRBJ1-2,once,TGCGCCAGCAGACCTCCCGGGGACTATGGCTACACCTTC,CASRPPGDYGYTF
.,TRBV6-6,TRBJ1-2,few,TGTGCCAGCAGTTACCCAGGGTCCTCGGGCTACACCTTC,CASSYPGSSGYTF
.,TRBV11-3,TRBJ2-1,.,TGTGCCAGCAGCTTATCAGGGGAGTACAATGAGCAGTTCTTC,CASSLSGEYNEQFF
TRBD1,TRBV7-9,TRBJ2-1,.,TGTGCCAGCAGCCACCGGCGGACAGGGAAGGGGGAGGACTACAATGAGCAGTTCTTC,CASSHRRTGKGEDYNEQFF
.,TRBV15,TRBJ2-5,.,TGTGCCACCAGCAGGTACCAGTCGCAAGAGACCCAGTACTTC,CATSRYQSQETQYF
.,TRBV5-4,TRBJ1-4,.,TGTGCCAGCAGCAGGCGGGGTGATGAAAAACTGTTTTTT,CASSRRGDEKLFF
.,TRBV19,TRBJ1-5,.,TGTGCCAGTAGTATAGATCGAGGGGGACCCCCTTCTCCTCCCCAGCATTTT,CASSIDRGGPPSPPQHF
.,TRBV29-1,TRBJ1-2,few,TGCAGCGTGGGTACAGCTAACTATGGCTACACCTTC,CSVGTANYGYTF
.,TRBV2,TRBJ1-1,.,TGTGCCAGCAGTGGACAAATGAACACTGAAGCTTTCTTT,CASSGQMNTEAFF
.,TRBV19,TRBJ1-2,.,TGTGCCAGTAGTATGGGGCAGTCAGACTATGGCTACACCTTC,CASSMGQSDYGYTF
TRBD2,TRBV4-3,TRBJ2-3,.,TGCGCCAGCAGCCAAGTGGAGCGGGGGGGCTTAGATACGCAGTATTTT,CASSQVERGGLDTQYF
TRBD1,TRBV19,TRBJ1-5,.,TGTGCCAGTAGTACCTCAGGGGGCGGTCAGCCCCAGCATTTT,CASSTSGGGQPQHF
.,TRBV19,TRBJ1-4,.,TGTGCCAGTAGGGGAGGTGATGCAACTAATGAAAAACTGTTTTTT,CASRGGDATNEKLFF
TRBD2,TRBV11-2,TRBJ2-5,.,TGTGCCAGCAGCTTAGGCCCTAGCGGGGGGACACGCCAAGAGACCCAGTACTTC,CASSLGPSGGTRQETQYF
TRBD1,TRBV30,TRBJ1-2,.,TGTGCCTGGCAACCCGGGACAGACTATGGCTACACCTTC,CAWQPGTDYGYTF
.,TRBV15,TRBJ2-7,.,TGTGCCACCAGCAGAGACCGGGTCTACGAGCAGTACTTC,CATSRDRVYEQYF
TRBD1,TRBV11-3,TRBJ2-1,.,TGTGCCAGCAGCAGTAGGGACAGGGGCTACAATGAGCAGTTCTTC,CASSSRDRGYNEQFF
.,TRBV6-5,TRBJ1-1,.,TGTGCCAGCAGCCCCCCCACCCAGGGCGCAGCTTTCTTT,CASSPPTQGAAFF
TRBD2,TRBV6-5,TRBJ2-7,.,TGTGCCAGCAGAAGGACTAGCGGGGCGTCCTACGAGCAGTACTTC,CASRRTSGASYEQYF
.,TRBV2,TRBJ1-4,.,TGTGCCAGCAACCGACCGGAGTCTCCTGAAAAACTGTTTTTT,CASNRPESPEKLFF
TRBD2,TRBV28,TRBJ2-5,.,TGTGCCAGCAGTTTCCCCCCGGGACTAGGCTTCGAGACCCAGTACTTC,CASSFPPGLGFETQYF
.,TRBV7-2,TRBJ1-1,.,TGTGCCAGCGGAGTGCAGGGTGCCACTGAAGCTTTCTTT,CASGVQGATEAFF
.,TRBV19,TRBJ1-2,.,TGTGCCAGTAGTATTAAAGCCCTATTAGCGCCGGTTGGCTACACCTTC,CASSIKALLAPVGYTF
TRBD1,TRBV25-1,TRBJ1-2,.,TGTGCCAGCAGTGAGCGGGACAGTTGGACTAACTATGGCTACACCTTC,CASSERDSWTNYGYTF
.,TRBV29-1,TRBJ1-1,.,TGCAGCGTTGAAGCCGGGAGGAACACTGAAGCTTTCTTT,CSVEAGRNTEAFF
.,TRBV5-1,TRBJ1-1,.,TGCGCCAGCAAAGGACAAAGCATGAACACTGAAGCTTTCTTT,CASKGQSMNTEAFF
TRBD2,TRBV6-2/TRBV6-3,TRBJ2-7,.,TGTGCCAGTAGTTACTACCCGACTAGCGGGGCCGACGAGCAGTACTTC,CASSYYPTSGADEQYF
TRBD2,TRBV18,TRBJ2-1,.,TGTGCCAGCTCACCAGGCCGGGGGGACAATGAGCAGTTCTTC,CASSPGRGDNEQFF
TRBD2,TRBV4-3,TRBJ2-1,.,TGCGCCAGCAGCCAAGATCTAGCGGGGGGGGCTTTCAATGAGCAGTTCTTC,CASSQDLAGGAFNEQFF
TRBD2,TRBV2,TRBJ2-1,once,TGTGCCAGCAGTGTTCGCGGGGGGGCCAATGAGCAGTTCTTC,CASSVRGGANEQFF
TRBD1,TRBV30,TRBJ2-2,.,TGTGCCTGTACAGGGGCCGCGGGCACCGGGGAGCTGTTTTTT,CACTGAAGTGELFF
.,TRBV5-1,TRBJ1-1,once,TGCGCCAGCGGGTTTGTTAGGACAGATAACACTGAAGCTTTCTTT,CASGFVRTDNTEAFF
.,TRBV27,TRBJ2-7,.,TGTGCCAGCAGTTTGGGGGCCACAACCTACGAGCAGTACTTC,CASSLGATTYEQYF
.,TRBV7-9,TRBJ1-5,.,TGTGCCAGCAGCTTAGGGGGCGGGGTCAATCAGCCCCAGCATTTT,CASSLGGGVNQPQHF
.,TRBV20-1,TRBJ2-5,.,TGCAGTGCCAGGGCGGAGACCCAGTACTTC,CSARAETQYF
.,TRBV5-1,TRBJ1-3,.,TGCGCCAGCAGCTTGGGACCGACTACCTCTGGAAACACCATATATTTT,CASSLGPTTSGNTIYF
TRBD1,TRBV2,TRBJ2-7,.,TGTGCCACCGGGGGACAGGGGCCCTACGAGCAGTACTTC,CATGGQGPYEQYF
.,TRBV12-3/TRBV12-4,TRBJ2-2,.,TGTGCCAGCAGTTTCGGGTCGGCCGGGGAGCTGTTTTTT,CASSFGSAGELFF
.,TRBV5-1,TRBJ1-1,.,TGCGCCAGCAGCCGCCGGTCCGAGAACACTGAAGCTTTCTTT,CASSRRSENTEAFF
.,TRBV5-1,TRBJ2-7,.,TGCGCCAGCAGCTTGGGCCAGGGGATGATTTACGAGCAGTACTTC,CASSLGQGMIYEQYF
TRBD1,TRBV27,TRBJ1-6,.,TGTGCCAGCAGTTTATCATTTCGAGGGGGCTCTAGCTCCTATAATTCACCCCTCCACTTT,CASSLSFRGGSSSYNSPLHF